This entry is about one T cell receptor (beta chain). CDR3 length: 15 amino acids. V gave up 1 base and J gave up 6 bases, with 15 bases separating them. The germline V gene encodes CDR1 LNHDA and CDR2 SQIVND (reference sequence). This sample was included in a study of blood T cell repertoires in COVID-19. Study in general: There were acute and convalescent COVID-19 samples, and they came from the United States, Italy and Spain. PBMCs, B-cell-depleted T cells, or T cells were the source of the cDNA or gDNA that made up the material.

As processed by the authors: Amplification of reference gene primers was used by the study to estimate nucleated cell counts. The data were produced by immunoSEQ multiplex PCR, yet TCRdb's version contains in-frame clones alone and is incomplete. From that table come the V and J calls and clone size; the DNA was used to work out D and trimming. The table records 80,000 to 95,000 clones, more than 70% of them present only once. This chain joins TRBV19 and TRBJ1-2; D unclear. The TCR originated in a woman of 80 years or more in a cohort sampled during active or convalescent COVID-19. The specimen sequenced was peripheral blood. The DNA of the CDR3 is TGTGCCAGTAGTATAGTACAGAACGGTAATGATGGCTACACCTTC. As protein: CASSIVQNGNDGYTF.